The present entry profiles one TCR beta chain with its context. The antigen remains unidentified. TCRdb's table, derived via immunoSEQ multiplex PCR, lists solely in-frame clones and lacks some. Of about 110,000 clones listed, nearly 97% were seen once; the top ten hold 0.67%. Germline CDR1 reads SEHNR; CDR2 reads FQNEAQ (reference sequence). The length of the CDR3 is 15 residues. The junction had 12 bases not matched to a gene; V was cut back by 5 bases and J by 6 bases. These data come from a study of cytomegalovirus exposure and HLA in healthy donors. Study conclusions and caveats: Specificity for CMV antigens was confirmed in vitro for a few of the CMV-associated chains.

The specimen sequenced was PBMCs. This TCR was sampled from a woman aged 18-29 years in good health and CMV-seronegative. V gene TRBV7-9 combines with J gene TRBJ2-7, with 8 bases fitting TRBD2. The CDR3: CASSQRGTRVGEQYF. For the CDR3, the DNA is TGTGCCAGCAGCCAGCGAGGGACTAGAGTTGGCGAGCAGTACTTC.